One sample yielded the 8 T cell receptor beta chains listed below, sequenced in a study of PD-L1 blockade in urothelial cancer. Some clones are missing from TCRdb's copy, which holds only in-frame ones; the method was immunoSEQ multiplex PCR. The sample carries around 63,000 clones, roughly 76% recorded once. Regarding time point: pretreatment peripheral blood. Sample: PBMCs, taken around atezolizumab (anti-PD-L1) treatment. The source of these receptors is an older man with urothelial cancer.

This clone was counted ten times or more. V is TRBV19 and J is TRBJ2-5; maybe TRBD2 (5 bases). The CDR3 contains 15 residues. V gave up 7 bases and J gave up 1 base, with 16 bases separating them. Germline CDR1 and CDR2: LNHDA and SQIVND (reference sequence). The DNA for the CDR3 is TGTGCCAGTAAACGCGGGTTGCAGATCCAAGAGACCCAGTACTTC. Translation gives CASKRGLQIQETQYF.

The chain recombines TRBV5-1 with TRBJ2-1, with 12 positions matching TRBD2. V gave up 4 bases and J gave up 4 bases; unmatched junction bases: 3. The germline CDR1 and CDR2 sequences are SGHRS and YFSETQ. The CDR3 runs 15 residues. The chain's CDR3 is CASSPTSGRYNEQFF. The CDR3 coding sequence is TGCGCCAGCAGCCCGACTAGCGGGAGATACAATGAGCAGTTCTTC.

This chain uses TRBV5-1 with TRBJ1-4; 12 positions agree with TRBD1. Germline CDR1 SGHRS, CDR2 YFSETQ. The CDR3 is 15 residues long. Trimming cost V 4 bases and J 7 bases; bases outside gene matches: 5. CDR3 nucleotide sequence: TGCGCCAGCAGCCCGGGACAGGGGGCGGGTGAAAAACTGTTTTTT. Its protein product is CASSPGQGAGEKLFF.

This clone was observed a handful of times. The rearrangement links TRBV5-4 to TRBJ1-1; TRBD1 is a possible D gene (5 bases). The CDR3 extends over 14 amino acids. Germline loops: CDR1 SGHNT, CDR2 YYREEE (reference sequence). The V end lost 2 bases, the J end lost 5 bases, and 13 bases lay between the germline ends. The CDR3 spells CASSLPGYGTEAFF. CDR3 coding DNA: TGTGCCAGCAGCTTACCAGGGTACGGGACTGAAGCTTTCTTT.

The genes are TRBV11-3 and TRBJ2-1; 8 nucleotides line up with TRBD2. V shed 0 bases, J shed 7 bases, and the junction held 8 bases outside the gene matches. The CDR3 sequence is 16 residues long. Germline CDR1 SGHNT, CDR2 YENEEA. The CDR3 reads CASSLDGTRLGNEQFF. The CDR3 nucleotides read TGTGCCAGCAGCTTAGATGGGACTAGATTGGGGAATGAGCAGTTCTTC.

Only a few counts were recorded for this clone. The chain has TRBV19 and TRBJ1-1, with TRBD1 matching over 8 bases. The V gene end was trimmed by 2 bases and the J gene end by 7 bases; junction bases not matched to a gene: 6. Germline loops: CDR1 LNHDA, CDR2 SQIVND (reference sequence). There are 14 residues in the CDR3. The CDR3 DNA is TGTGCCAGTAGTATAACAGGGGGGACAGGTGAAGCTTTCTTT. Protein: CASSITGGTGEAFF.

Only one count was recorded for this clone. Different DNA sequences within this sample yield the same CDR3. The V call is TRBV7-3, the J call TRBJ2-7, with 9 bases matching TRBD1. Germline values: CDR1 SGHTA, CDR2 FQGTGA. This CDR3 is built from 14 residues. Unmatched junction bases numbered 0, after V lost 0 bases and J lost 3 bases. In nucleotides, the CDR3 is TGTGCCAGCAGCTTAACGGGACAGGGCTACGAGCAGTACTTC. It translates to CASSLTGQGYEQYF.

The sample holds a few counts of this clone. The CDR3 DNA is TGTGCCAGCAGCCAAGGCGGGGGTATATACACTGAAGCTTTCTTT. Residues: CASSQGGGIYTEAFF. The chain employs TRBV14 and TRBJ1-1; tentative D call: TRBD1 (5 bases). Trimming took off 1 base at V and 3 bases at J, with 12 bases between the two ends. The CDR3 sequence is 15 residues long. Germline assignment: CDR1 SGHDN and CDR2 FVKESK.